This TCR beta chain emerged from a study of long-term antiretroviral therapy in people with HIV. Study conclusions and caveats: Against controls, HIV repertoires showed narrower ranges of CDR3 length. Collection spanned 2004 to 2017; ART regimens may be less effective than current ones. Despite increasing after ART, diversity remained lower than that of transplant donor controls.

The V end lost 2 bases, the J end lost 0 bases, and 7 bases lay between the germline ends. Germline CDR1 reads MNHEY; CDR2 reads SMNVEV (reference sequence). This CDR3 contains 14 residues. An immunoSEQ assay, version v3.0, was performed at survey level. Sequencing aimed at about 35,000-50,000 T-cell genomes per sample. Some clones are missing from TCRdb's copy, which holds only in-frame ones; the method was immunoSEQ multiplex PCR. The table lists 7,500 to 9,000 clones, roughly 78% of them singletons. Notes on this clone: Its cognate antigen is unknown.

This chain links TRBV27 with TRBJ1-1, with D hard to call. The receptor was isolated from a man in his forties with HIV. Sample: unsorted PBMCs, taken 0.6 years before starting antiretroviral therapy. DNA of the CDR3: TGTGCCAGCAGTTTACCCGGGCTGAACACTGAAGCTTTCTTT. Translation gives CASSLPGLNTEAFF.